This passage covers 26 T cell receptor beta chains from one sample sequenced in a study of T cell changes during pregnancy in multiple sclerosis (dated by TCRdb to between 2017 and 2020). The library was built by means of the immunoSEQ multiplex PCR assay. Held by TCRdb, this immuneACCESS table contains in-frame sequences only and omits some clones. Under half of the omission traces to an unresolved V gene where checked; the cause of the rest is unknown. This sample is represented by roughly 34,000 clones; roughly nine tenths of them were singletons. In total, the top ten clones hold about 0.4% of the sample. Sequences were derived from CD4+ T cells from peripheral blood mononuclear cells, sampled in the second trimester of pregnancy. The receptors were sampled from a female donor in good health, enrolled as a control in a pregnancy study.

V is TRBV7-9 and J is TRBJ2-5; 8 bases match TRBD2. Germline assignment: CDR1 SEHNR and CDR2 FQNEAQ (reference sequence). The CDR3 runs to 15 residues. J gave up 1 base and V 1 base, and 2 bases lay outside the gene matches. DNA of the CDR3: TGTGCCAGCAGCTTAGAGGGACTAGGCCAAGAGACCCAGTACTTC. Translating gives CASSLEGLGQETQYF.

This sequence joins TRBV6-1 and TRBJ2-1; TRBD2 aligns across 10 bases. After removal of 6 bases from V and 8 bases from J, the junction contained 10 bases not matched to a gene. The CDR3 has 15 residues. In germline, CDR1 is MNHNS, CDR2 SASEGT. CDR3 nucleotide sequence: TGTGCCAGCAGCGAATCTAGCGGGAGCATCTATGAGCAGTTCTTC. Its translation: CASSESSGSIYEQFF.

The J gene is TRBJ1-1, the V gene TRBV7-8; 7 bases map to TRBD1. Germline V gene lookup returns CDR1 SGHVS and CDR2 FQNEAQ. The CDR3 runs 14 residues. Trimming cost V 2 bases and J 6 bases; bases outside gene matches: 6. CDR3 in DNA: TGTGCCAGCAGCTTATCGACAGGGCCGTCTGAAGCTTTCTTT. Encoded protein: CASSLSTGPSEAFF. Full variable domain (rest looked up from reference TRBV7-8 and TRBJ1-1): GAGVSQSPRYKVAKRGQDVALRCDPISGHVSLFWYQQALGQGPEFLTYFQNEAQLDKSGLPSDRFFAERPEGSVSTLKIQRTQQEDSAVYLCASSLSTGPSEAFFGQGTRLTVV.

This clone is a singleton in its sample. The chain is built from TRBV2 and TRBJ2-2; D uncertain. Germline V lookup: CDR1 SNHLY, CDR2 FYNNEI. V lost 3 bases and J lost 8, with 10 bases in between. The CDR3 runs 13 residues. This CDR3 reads CASSDPPRGELFF. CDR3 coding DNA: TGTGCCAGCAGTGATCCCCCTAGGGGGGAGCTGTTTTTT.

The CDR3 DNA reads as TGTGCCAGCAGCTTAAATGACGGGAGTGCCTACAATGAGCAGTTCTTC. Translating gives CASSLNDGSAYNEQFF. V is TRBV7-7 and J is TRBJ2-1; TRBD2 is a possible D gene (6 bases). The V gene lost 2 bases and the J gene lost 2 bases, with 13 bases spanning the gap. Germline V gives CDR1 SSHAT, CDR2 FNYEAQ (reference sequence). The CDR3 spans 16 residues. Full variable domain (rest looked up from reference TRBV7-7 and TRBJ2-1): GAGVSQSPRYKVTKRGQDVTLRCDPISSHATLYWYQQALGQGPEFLTYFNYEAQPDKSGLPSDRFSAERPEGSISTLTIQRTEQRDSAMYRCASSLNDGSAYNEQFFGPGTRLTVL.

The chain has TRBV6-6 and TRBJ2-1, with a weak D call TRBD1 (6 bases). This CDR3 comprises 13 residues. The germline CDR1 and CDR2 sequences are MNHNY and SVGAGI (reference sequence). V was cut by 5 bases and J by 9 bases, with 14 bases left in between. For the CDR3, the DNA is TGTGCCAGCAGTCTACAGGGACGGGGTGAGCAGTTCTTC. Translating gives CASSLQGRGEQFF.

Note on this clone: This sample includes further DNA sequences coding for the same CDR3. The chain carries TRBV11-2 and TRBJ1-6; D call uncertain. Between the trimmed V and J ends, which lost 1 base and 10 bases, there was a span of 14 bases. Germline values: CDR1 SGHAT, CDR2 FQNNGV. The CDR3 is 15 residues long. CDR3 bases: TGTGCCAGCAGCTTAGTGGGTAGGAGGGTATCACCCCTCCACTTT. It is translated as CASSLVGRRVSPLHF.

CDR3 nucleotide sequence: TGCGCCAGCAGCTTGGCCAGCGGGGACACAGATACGCAGTATTTT. As protein: CASSLASGDTDTQYF. This rearrangement joins TRBV5-1 to TRBJ2-3; 7 bases are shared with TRBD2. Per the germline V gene, CDR1 is SGHRS and CDR2 is YFSETQ. This CDR3 contains 15 residues. The J segment lost 2 bases and the V segment lost 0 bases, leaving 3 bases of the junction unmatched.

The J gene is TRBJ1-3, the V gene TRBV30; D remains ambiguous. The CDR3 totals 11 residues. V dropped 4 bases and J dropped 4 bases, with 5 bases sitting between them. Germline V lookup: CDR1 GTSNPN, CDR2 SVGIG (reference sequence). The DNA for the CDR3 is TGTGCCTGGATACAGGGAAACACCATATATTTT. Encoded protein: CAWIQGNTIYF. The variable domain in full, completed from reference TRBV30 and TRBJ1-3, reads SQTIHQWPATLVQPVGSPLSLECTVEGTSNPNLYWYRQAAGRGLQLLFYSVGIGQISSEVPQNLSASRPQDRQFILSSKKLLLSDSGFYLCAWIQGNTIYFGEGSWLTVV.

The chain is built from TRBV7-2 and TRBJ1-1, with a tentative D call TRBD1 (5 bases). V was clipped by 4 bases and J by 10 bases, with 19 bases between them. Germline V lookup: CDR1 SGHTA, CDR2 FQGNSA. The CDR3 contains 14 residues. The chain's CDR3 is CASSSLVGGSGAFF. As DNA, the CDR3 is TGTGCCAGCAGCTCGCTGGTGGGGGGATCGGGAGCTTTCTTT.

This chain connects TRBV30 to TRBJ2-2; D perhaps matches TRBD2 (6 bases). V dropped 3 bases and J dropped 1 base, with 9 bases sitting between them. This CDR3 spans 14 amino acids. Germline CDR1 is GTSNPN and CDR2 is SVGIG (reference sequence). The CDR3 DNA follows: TGTGCCTGGAGGGGGCGGGAGAACACCGGGGAGCTGTTTTTT. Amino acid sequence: CAWRGRENTGELFF.

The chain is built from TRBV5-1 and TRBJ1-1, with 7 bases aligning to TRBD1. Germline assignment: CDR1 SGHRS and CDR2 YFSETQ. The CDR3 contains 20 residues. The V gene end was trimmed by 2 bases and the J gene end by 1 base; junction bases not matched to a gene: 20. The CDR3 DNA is TGCGCCAGCAGCTTCCAACCTAATACGGACAGGAGGCAACCGAACACTGAAGCTTTCTTT. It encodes CASSFQPNTDRRQPNTEAFF.

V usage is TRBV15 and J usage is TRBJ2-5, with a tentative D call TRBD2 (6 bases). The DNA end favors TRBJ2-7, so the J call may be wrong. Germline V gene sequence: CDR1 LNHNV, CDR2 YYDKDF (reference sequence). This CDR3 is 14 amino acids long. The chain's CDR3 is CATSRDRLGYEQYF. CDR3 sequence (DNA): TGTGCCACCAGCAGAGATCGACTAGGCTACGAGCAGTACTTC.

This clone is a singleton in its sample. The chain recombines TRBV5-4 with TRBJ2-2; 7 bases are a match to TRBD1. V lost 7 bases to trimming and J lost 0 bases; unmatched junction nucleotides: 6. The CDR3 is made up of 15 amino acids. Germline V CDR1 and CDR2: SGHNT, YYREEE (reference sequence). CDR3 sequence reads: CASHRGSANTGELFF. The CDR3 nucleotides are TGTGCCAGCCACAGGGGATCAGCGAACACCGGGGAGCTGTTTTTT.

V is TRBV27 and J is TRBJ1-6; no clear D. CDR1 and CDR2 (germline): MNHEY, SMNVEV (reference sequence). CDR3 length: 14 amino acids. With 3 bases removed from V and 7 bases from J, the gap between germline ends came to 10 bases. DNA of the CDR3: TGTGCCAGCAGTTTGCTCGAACAGAATTCACCCCTCCACTTT. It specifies CASSLLEQNSPLHF.

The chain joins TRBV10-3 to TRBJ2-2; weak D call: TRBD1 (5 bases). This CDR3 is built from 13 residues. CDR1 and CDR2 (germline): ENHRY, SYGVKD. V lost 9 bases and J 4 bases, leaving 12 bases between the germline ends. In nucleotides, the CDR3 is TGTGCCATAAGGCCAGGGCTCACCGGGGAGCTGTTTTTT. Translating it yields CAIRPGLTGELFF.

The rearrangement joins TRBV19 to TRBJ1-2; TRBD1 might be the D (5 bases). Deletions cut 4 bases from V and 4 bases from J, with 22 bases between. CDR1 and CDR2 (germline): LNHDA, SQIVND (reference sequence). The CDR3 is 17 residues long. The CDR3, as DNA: TGTGCCAGTAGTACGCAAGGGGTCCCGGATTACCTCTATGGCTACACCTTC. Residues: CASSTQGVPDYLYGYTF.

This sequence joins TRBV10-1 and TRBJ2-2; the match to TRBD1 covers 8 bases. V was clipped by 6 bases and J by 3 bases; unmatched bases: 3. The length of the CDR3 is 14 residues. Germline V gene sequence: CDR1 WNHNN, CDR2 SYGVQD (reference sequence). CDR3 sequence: CASREQGDTGELFF. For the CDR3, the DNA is TGCGCCAGCAGGGAACAGGGGGACACCGGGGAGCTGTTTTTT.

CDR3 in amino acids: CATRTAPQETQYF. The CDR3 DNA reads TGTGCCACCAGGACTGCACCTCAAGAGACCCAGTACTTC. The rearrangement joins TRBV15 to TRBJ2-5; no definite D call. Trimming pared 6 bases from V and 2 bases from J, leaving 10 bases between. The germline V gene has CDR1 LNHNV and CDR2 YYDKDF (reference sequence). The CDR3 loop spans 13 amino acids.

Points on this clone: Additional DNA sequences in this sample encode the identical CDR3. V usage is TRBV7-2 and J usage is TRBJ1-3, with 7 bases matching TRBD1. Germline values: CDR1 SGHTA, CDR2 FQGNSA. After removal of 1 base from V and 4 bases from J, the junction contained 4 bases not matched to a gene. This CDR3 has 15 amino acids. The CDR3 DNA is TGTGCCAGCAGCTTAGTTGCAGGGGGGGGAAACACCATATATTTT. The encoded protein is CASSLVAGGGNTIYF.

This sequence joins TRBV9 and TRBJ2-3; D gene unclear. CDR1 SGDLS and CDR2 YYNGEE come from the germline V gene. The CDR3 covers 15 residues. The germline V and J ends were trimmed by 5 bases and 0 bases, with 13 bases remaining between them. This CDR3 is CASSLSVPSTDTQYF. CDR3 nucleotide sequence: TGTGCCAGCAGTTTATCGGTTCCTAGCACAGATACGCAGTATTTT.

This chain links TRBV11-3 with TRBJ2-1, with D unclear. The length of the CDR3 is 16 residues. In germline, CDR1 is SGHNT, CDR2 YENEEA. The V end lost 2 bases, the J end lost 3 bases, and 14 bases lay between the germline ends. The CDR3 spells CASSLTPRQVYNEQFF. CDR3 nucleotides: TGTGCCAGCAGCTTAACCCCCCGCCAGGTCTACAATGAGCAGTTCTTC.

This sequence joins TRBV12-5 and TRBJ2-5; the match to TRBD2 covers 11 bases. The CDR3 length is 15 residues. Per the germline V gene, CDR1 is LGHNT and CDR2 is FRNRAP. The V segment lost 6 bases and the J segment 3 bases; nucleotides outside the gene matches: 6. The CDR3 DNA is TGTGCTAGTGGGCCACTAGCGGGGGCTAAAGAGACCCAGTACTTC. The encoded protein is CASGPLAGAKETQYF.

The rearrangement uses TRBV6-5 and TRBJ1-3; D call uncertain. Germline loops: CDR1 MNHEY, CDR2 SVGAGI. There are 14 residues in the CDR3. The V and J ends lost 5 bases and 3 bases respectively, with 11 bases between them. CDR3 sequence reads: CASSQTPVGNTIYF. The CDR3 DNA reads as TGTGCCAGCAGTCAAACTCCGGTTGGAAACACCATATATTTT.

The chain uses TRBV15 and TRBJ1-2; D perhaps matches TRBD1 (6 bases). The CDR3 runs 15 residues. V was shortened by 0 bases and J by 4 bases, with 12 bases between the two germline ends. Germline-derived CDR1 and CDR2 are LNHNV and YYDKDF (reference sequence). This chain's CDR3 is CATSRDLGDIYGYTF. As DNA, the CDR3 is TGTGCCACCAGCAGAGATCTGGGGGACATCTATGGCTACACCTTC.

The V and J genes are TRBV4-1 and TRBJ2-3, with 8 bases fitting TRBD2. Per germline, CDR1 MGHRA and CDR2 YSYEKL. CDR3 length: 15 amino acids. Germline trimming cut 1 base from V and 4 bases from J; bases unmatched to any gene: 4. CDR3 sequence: CASSQVAGTADTQYF. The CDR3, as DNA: TGCGCCAGCAGCCAAGTAGCGGGAACGGCAGATACGCAGTATTTT.